This T cell receptor (beta chain) stems from a study of OX40 agonist ivuxolimab in advanced cancers. CDR3 length: 19 amino acids. Trimming removed 7 bases from V and 1 base from J; junction bases left unmatched: 17. Germline CDR1 and CDR2: MDHEN and SYDVKM. Here immunoSEQ multiplex PCR was the method, and the copy in TCRdb shows in-frame clones only, minus some. The table includes around 100,000 clones, 85% to 95% detected once. The sequence came from an adult with an advanced solid tumor such as melanoma, head and neck, liver or kidney cancer. Sequenced material: CD4+ or CD8+ T cells sorted from blood, taken in a trial of the OX40 agonist ivuxolimab. V is TRBV28 and J is TRBJ1-5, with 9 nucleotides matching TRBD1. CDR3 region: CASNPQGAGAWVSNQPQHF. The DNA of the CDR3 is TGTGCCAGCAATCCACAGGGGGCCGGGGCTTGGGTGAGCAATCAGCCCCAGCATTTT.